This entry is about one T cell receptor beta chain. Profiled with immunoSEQ multiplex PCR; TCRdb holds only in-frame clones, not every one. Among roughly 86,000 clones listed, 85% to 95% were seen once. The data were obtained in a study of control samples from healthy donors and cancer patients. The CDR3 has 15 residues. The V gene lost 4 bases and the J gene lost 4 bases, with 15 bases spanning the gap. The germline CDR1 and CDR2 sequences are KGHDR and SFDVKD. The V call is TRBV24-1, the J call TRBJ1-2, with D perhaps matching TRBD1 (5 bases). The sequencing sample was made of blood. This receptor was identified in a woman in her 30s in good health. In nucleotides, the CDR3 is TGTGCCACCAGTGAGTCAGGGATTGGGACCTATGGCTACACCTTC. It encodes CATSESGIGTYGYTF.